These 13 T cell receptor beta chains came from one sample sequenced in a study of metastatic and nonmetastatic thyroid tumors. Prior to thyroid surgery, none of the patients had received any treatment. TCRdb re-called clones via MiXCR from the PCR reads. In the table there are about 48,000 clones, about 20% of which are singletons. Material: blood. The receptors here all came from a male donor with papillary thyroid cancer or a benign thyroid nodule (not recorded which). Some clones in this sample may be carry-over from other donors' samples.

This clone was observed many times. This chain uses TRBV5-6 with TRBJ2-3; D may be TRBD1 (5 bases). Trimming removed 0 bases from V and 10 bases from J, with 9 bases in between. Germline V lookup: CDR1 SGHDT, CDR2 YYEEEE. This CDR3 spans 12 amino acids. The CDR3 loop reads CASSLGEGAQYF. CDR3 coding DNA: TGTGCCAGCAGCTTGGGGGAAGGGGCGCAGTATTTT.

The J gene is TRBJ2-7, the V gene TRBV20-1; D perhaps matches TRBD2 (6 bases). CDR3 size: 13 residues. From germline, CDR1 is DFQATT and CDR2 SNEGSKA (reference sequence). V lost 5 bases, J lost 4 bases, and 15 bases lay in between. CDR3 coding DNA: TGCAGTGCTCGGGGGAGCCGGGATTACGAGCAGTACTTC. It encodes CSARGSRDYEQYF.

This clone was detected many times. This sequence joins TRBV11-2 and TRBJ2-3, with 11 bases matching TRBD2. The germline CDR1 and CDR2 sequences are SGHAT and FQNNGV. This CDR3 has 16 residues. The trim removed 5 bases at V and 2 bases at J, leaving 6 bases unmatched. The CDR3 protein is CASSTGLAASTDTQYF. In nucleotides, the CDR3 is TGTGCCAGCAGCACGGGACTAGCGGCTTCCACAGATACGCAGTATTTT.

This clone occurred many times. The chain is built from TRBV6-2 or TRBV6-3 and TRBJ1-5; tentative D call: TRBD1 (5 bases). The germline gives CDR1 MNHEY, CDR2 SVGEGT. Trimming shortened V by 5 bases and J by 4 bases, and 12 bases separated the two germline ends. This CDR3 comprises 14 residues. CDR3 sequence reads: CASSQGLGNQPQHF. The CDR3 DNA reads TGTGCCAGCAGTCAGGGTCTGGGGAATCAGCCCCAGCATTTT.

About this clone: It may be a read error: a sequence one base away is much more abundant. This chain uses TRBV28 with TRBJ2-7, with TRBD2 matching 9 bases. There are 16 residues in the CDR3. Germline CDR1 MDHEN, CDR2 SYDVKM. The CDR3 sequence: CVSSSNLAGDGYEQYF. CDR3 nucleotides: TGTGTCAGCAGTTCCAACTTAGCGGGAGATGGCTACGAGCAGTACTTC.

The sample holds many counts of this clone. The CDR3: CASSLDGTSEYLSYEQYF. CDR3 bases: TGTGCCAGCAGCTTGGATGGGACTAGCGAATACCTCTCCTACGAGCAGTACTTC. The chain has TRBV5-6 and TRBJ2-7, with 10 bases that match TRBD2. The CDR3 is made up of 18 amino acids. The V gene end was trimmed by 0 bases and the J gene end by 0 bases; junction bases not matched to a gene: 9. The germline gives CDR1 SGHDT, CDR2 YYEEEE.

This clone turned up a few times. Because the CDR3 is missing its conserved closing phenylalanine or tryptophan, this is likely a read error. This chain joins TRBV6-6 and TRBJ2-1, with D perhaps assigned TRBD1 or TRBD2 (6 bases each). There are 16 residues in the CDR3. Germline lookup yields CDR1 MNHNY and CDR2 SVGAGI (reference sequence). The CDR3 sequence: CASSYGSGGGYDEQFL. DNA for the CDR3: TGTGCCAGCAGTTACGGTAGCGGTGGGGGCTACGATGAGCAGTTCTTA.

The V and J genes are TRBV5-1 and TRBJ1-1; the D is unclear. Trimming pared 0 bases from V and 5 bases from J, leaving 14 bases between. The CDR3 consists of 15 residues. Germline V gene lookup returns CDR1 SGHRS and CDR2 YFSETQ. The CDR3 region is CASSLEGNPPTEAFF. DNA of the CDR3: TGCGCCAGCAGCTTGGAAGGGAACCCCCCGACTGAAGCTTTCTTT.

Worth noting for this clone: Sequence at one end of the junction differs from germline and may be a read error. The chain combines TRBV4-2 with TRBJ2-1; 11 bases align to TRBD2. Germline V gene lookup returns CDR1 LGHNA and CDR2 YNFKEQ. The length of the CDR3 is 15 residues. Here the CDR3 reads CAGSQELAGVAEQFF. The DNA for the CDR3 is TGTGCCGGCAGCCAAGAACTAGCGGGAGTAGCTGAGCAGTTCTTC.

This clone was observed many times. The chain combines TRBV18 with TRBJ2-3; D gene uncertain. V lost 6 bases and J lost 1, with 11 bases in between. The CDR3 contains 14 residues. CDR1 and CDR2 (germline): KGHSH, LQKENI. The CDR3 DNA follows: TGTGCCAGCTCGGCGGAACCGGGCACAGATACGCAGTATTTT. This translates into CASSAEPGTDTQYF.

The chain has TRBV18 and TRBJ1-2; D is perhaps TRBD1 (5 bases). Germline loops: CDR1 KGHSH, CDR2 LQKENI. V was trimmed by 6 bases and J by 6 bases, leaving 14 bases between them. The CDR3 is 13 residues long. Here the CDR3 reads CASSSRGEDGYTF. In DNA, the CDR3 is TGTGCCAGCTCTTCCCGGGGCGAGGATGGCTACACCTTC.

This clone has ten or more counts. The chain recombines TRBV5-6 with TRBJ1-1; D is possibly TRBD1 (6 bases). This CDR3 is 14 amino acids long. Per the germline V gene, CDR1 is SGHDT and CDR2 is YYEEEE. V gave up 4 bases and J gave up 8 bases, with 18 bases separating them. This chain's CDR3 is CASSPAGGRSEAFF. CDR3 DNA sequence: TGTGCCAGCAGCCCAGCCGGGGGGCGGTCGGAAGCTTTCTTT.

This clone was seen repeatedly, ten times or more. Just one base apart from a much larger clone, this may be a read error. This sequence joins TRBV5-1 and TRBJ2-1; the match to TRBD1 covers 7 bases. In germline, CDR1 is SGHRS, CDR2 YFSETQ. The CDR3 is 16 amino acids. The CDR3 DNA reads TGCGCCAGCAGCTTGGAAGCCGGGACAGATTACAATGGGCAGTTCTTC. It codes for CASSLEAGTDYNGQFF. Using reference TRBV5-1 and TRBJ2-1 for the parts outside the CDR3, the full variable domain is KAGVTQTPRYLIKTRGQQVTLSCSPISGHRSVSWYQQTPGQGLQFLFEYFSETQRNKGNFPGRFSGRQFSNSRSEMNVSTLELGDSALYLCASSLEAGTDYNGQFFGPGTRLTVL.